Listed below are T cell receptor beta chains from one sample, sequenced in a study of blood T cell repertoires in COVID-19. Sequencing used immunoSEQ multiplex PCR; TCRdb keeps in-frame clones, though not all of them. The data show just under 150,000 clones, 89% seen once. Material: peripheral blood. The origin of the receptors is a human donor in a cohort sampled during active COVID-19. Both conserved end residues are part of each CDR3. Fields, in order: V gene, CDR3 length, J gene, CDR3 protein.

TRBV4-3,13,TRBJ1-2,CASSLGTDYGYTF
TRBV3-1/TRBV3-2,15,TRBJ2-7,CASSQTTGTGYEQYF
TRBV18,15,TRBJ1-6,CASSPQRVTDSPLHF
TRBV20-1,13,TRBJ2-3,CSASFTSTDTQYF
TRBV2,16,TRBJ2-5,CASSRGTSGPQETQYF
TRBV7-2,16,TRBJ2-3,CASSSEVFRGTDTQYF
TRBV5-1,15,TRBJ2-3,CASTLRGGSTDTQYF
TRBV7-2,15,TRBJ1-4,CASSLGGGRNEKLFF
TRBV19,12,TRBJ1-2,CASNEQERGYTF
TRBV18,13,TRBJ1-2,CASSPGAGDGYTF
TRBV5-6,15,TRBJ1-5,CASSFNQGWNQPQHF
TRBV5-1,15,TRBJ2-2,CASSLGDRVTGELFF
TRBV30,13,TRBJ1-6,CAWRGTGGSPLHF
TRBV30,13,TRBJ2-7,CAWSGDHLYEQYF
TRBV5-1,15,TRBJ1-2,CASSFNDRGDYGYTF
TRBV5-8,15,TRBJ2-1,CASSAGTGPYNEQFF
TRBV21-1,15,TRBJ2-2,CASSKVRSNTGELFF
TRBV30,13,TRBJ2-5,CAWSVSNGVDQYF
TRBV4-2,18,TRBJ2-2,CASSPFPLGQGSTGELFF
TRBV19,16,TRBJ1-6,CASSMGAGAFNSPLHF
TRBV2,12,TRBJ2-7,CASSGLLHEQYF
TRBV7-3,16,TRBJ1-2,CASSFSTLQKGDGYTF
TRBV5-4,15,TRBJ2-7,CASSLAGTGSYEQYF
TRBV7-9,16,TRBJ2-1,CASSPSPGGDVDEQFF
TRBV18,16,TRBJ2-1,CASSPPVRGRPDEQFF
TRBV5-5,16,TRBJ1-1,CASSYGQEIRVTEAFF
TRBV5-1,15,TRBJ2-7,CASSLVQGASYEQYF
TRBV13,19,TRBJ2-7,CASSLAGLAGGLQPYEQYF